Sequencing of this T cell receptor (beta chain) was carried out in a study of immune characterization of retroperitoneal liposarcoma. TCRdb re-derived calls from the PCR reads in MiXCR, one entry per CDR3 protein. The repertoire has 8,500 to 14,000 distinct CDR3 sequences, roughly 22% of them found once; the top ten carry just under 9%. Sample share makes this clonotype medium-sized. Sequencing used blood. This clonotype was obtained from a female donor with retroperitoneal liposarcoma.

Here the CDR3 DNA reads TGTGCCAGCAGCCTAGCGGGAGCGGGTCAAGAGACCCAGTACTTC. Its translation: CASSLAGAGQETQYF. The rearrangement joins TRBV6-1 to TRBJ2-5; TRBD2 aligns across 10 bases. The CDR3 length is 15 residues. Trimming removed 6 bases from V and 2 bases from J; junction bases left unmatched: 6. Germline V gene lookup returns CDR1 MNHNS and CDR2 SASEGT.